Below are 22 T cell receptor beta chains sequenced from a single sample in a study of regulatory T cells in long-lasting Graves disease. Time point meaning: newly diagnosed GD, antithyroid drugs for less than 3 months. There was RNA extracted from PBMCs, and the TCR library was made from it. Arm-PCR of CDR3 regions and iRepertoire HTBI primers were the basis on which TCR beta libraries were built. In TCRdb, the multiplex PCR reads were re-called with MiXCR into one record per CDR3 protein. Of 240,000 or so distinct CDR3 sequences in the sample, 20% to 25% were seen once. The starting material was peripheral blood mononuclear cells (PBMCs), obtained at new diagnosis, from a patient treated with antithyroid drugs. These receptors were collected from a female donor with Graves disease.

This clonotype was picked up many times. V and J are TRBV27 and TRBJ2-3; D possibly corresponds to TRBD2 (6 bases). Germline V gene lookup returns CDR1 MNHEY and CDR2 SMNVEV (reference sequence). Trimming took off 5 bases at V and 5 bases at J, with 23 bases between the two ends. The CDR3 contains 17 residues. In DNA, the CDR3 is TGTGCCAGCAGTCTGGGGAGGACCTACCCAAATAAAGATACGCAGTATTTT. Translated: CASSLGRTYPNKDTQYF.

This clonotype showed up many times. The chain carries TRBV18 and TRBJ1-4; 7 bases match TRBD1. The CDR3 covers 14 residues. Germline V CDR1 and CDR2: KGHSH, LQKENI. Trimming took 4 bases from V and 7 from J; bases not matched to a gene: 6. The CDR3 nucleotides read TGTGCCAGCTCACAGGGGGCGAGCTCTGAAAAACTGTTTTTT. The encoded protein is CASSQGASSEKLFF.

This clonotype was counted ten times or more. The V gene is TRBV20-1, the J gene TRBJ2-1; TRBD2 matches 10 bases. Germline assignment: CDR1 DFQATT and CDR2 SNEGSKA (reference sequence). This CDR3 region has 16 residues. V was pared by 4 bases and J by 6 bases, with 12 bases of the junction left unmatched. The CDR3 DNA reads TGCAGTGCTAACCCTTTAGCTAGCGGGAGAGGCAATGAGCAGTTCTTC. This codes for CSANPLASGRGNEQFF.

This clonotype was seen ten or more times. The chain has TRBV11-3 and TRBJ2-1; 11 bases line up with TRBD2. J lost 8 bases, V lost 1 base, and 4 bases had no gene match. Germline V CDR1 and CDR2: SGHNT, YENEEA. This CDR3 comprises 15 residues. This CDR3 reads CASSLVTSGSYEQFF. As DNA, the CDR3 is TGTGCCAGCAGCTTAGTTACTAGCGGGAGTTATGAGCAGTTCTTC.

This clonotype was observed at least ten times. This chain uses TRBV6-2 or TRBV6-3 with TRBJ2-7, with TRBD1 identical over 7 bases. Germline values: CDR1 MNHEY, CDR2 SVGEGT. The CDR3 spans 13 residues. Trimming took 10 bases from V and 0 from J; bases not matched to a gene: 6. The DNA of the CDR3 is TGTGCCATCAAGGGGGCAAACTCCTACGAGCAGTACTTC. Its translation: CAIKGANSYEQYF.

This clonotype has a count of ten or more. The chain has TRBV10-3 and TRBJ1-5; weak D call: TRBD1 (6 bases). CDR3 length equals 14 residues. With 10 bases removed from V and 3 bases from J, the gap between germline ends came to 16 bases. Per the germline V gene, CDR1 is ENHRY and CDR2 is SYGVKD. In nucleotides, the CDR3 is TGTGCCAGCAATTACCGACAGGACAATCAGCCCCAGCATTTT. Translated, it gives CASNYRQDNQPQHF.

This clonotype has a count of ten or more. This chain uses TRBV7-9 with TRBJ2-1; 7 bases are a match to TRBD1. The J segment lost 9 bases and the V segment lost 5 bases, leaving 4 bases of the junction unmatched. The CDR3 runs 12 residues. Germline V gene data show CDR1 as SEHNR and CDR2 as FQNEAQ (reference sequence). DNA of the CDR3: TGTGCCAGCAGCCGCCGGGACAGTGAGCAGTTCTTC. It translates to CASSRRDSEQFF.

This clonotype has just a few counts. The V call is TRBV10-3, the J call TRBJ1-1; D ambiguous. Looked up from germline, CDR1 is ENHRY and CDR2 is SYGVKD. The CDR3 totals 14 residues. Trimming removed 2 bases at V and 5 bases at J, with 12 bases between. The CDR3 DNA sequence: TGTGCCATCAGTGAGCAAGAAAGGGCTACTGAAGCTTTCTTT. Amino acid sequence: CAISEQERATEAFF.

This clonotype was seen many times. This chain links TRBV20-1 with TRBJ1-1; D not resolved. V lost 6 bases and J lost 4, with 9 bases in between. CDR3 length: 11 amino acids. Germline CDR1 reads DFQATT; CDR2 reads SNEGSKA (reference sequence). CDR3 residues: CSAESSTEAFF. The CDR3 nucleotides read TGCAGTGCCGAGAGTTCCACTGAAGCTTTCTTT.

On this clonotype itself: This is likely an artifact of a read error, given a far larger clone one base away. The chain's CDR3 is CAISFSGRMNTEAFF. The CDR3 bases are TGTGCCATCAGTTTTAGCGGCAGAATGAACACTGAAGCTTTCTTT. The gene calls are TRBV10-3 and TRBJ1-1; D call uncertain. The length of the CDR3 is 15 residues. Germline values: CDR1 ENHRY, CDR2 SYGVKD. Trimming removed 5 bases from V and 0 bases from J, with 13 bases in between.

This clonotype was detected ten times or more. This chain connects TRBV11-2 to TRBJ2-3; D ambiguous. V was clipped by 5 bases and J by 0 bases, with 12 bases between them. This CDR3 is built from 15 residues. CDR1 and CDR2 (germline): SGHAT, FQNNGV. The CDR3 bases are TGTGCCAGCAGCCTAGGACCAGGAAGCACAGATACGCAGTATTTT. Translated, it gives CASSLGPGSTDTQYF.

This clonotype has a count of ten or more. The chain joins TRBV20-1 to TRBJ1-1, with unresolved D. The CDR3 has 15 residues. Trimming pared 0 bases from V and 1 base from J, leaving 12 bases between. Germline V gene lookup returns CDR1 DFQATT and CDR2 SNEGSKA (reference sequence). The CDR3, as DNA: TGCAGTGCTAGAGATCTAAACAGTGAGAACACTGAAGCTTTCTTT. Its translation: CSARDLNSENTEAFF.

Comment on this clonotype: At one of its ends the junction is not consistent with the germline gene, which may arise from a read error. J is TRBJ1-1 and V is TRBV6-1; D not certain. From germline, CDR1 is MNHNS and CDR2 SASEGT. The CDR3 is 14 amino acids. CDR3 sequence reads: CASIPETPNTEAFF. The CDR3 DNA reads TGTGCCAGCATCCCCGAGACACCGAACACCGAAGCTTTCTTT.

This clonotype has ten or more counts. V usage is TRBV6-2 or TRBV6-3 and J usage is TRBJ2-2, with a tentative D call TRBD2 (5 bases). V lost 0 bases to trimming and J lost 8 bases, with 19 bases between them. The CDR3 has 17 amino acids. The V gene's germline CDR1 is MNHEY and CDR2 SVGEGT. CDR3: CASSYSPRTGRGGELFF. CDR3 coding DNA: TGTGCCAGCAGTTACTCCCCGCGGACGGGCCGGGGTGGGGAGCTGTTTTTT.

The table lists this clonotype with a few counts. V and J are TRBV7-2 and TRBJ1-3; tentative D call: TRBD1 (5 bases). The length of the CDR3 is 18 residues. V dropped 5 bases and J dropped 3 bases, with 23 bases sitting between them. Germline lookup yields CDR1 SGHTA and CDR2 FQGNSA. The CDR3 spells CASSLVGGGGQGGNTIYF. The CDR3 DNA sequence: TGTGCCAGCAGCCTCGTGGGGGGTGGAGGGCAGGGTGGAAACACCATATATTTT.

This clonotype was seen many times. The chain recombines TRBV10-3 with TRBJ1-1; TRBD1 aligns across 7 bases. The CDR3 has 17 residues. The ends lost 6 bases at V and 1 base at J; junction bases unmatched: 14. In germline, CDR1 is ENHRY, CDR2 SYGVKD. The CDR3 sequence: CAIRDVTGVVGNTEAFF. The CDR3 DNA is TGTGCCATCAGGGATGTTACAGGGGTAGTTGGGAACACTGAAGCTTTCTTT.

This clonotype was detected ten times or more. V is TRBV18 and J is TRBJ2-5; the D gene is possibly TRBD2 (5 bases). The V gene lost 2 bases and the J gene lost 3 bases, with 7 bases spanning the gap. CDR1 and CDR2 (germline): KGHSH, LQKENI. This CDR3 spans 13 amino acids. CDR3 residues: CASSPNGKETQYF. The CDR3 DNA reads TGTGCCAGCTCACCAAACGGGAAAGAGACCCAGTACTTC.

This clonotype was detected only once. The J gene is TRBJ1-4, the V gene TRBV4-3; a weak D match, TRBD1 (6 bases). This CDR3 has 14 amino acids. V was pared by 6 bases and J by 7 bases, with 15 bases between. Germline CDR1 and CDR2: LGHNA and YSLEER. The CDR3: CASRDQGISEKLFF. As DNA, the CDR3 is TGCGCCAGCAGGGACCAGGGGATCAGTGAAAAACTGTTTTTT.

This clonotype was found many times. For the CDR3, the DNA is TGTGCCAGCAGCGACCGTGCGGGGCGGGGGGGCACAGATACGCAGTATTTT. This encodes CASSDRAGRGGTDTQYF. The V and J genes are TRBV3-1 and TRBJ2-3, with 8 bases lining up with TRBD2. Germline CDR1 is LGHDT and CDR2 is YNNKEL (reference sequence). The V and J ends lost 5 bases and 1 base, in that order; junction bases with no gene match: 11. The CDR3 covers 17 residues.

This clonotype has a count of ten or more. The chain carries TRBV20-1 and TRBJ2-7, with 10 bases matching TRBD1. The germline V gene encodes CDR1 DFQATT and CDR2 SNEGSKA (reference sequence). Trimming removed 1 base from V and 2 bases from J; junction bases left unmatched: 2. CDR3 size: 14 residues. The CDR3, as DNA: TGCAGTGCTAGAGGGGACAGGGGAACCTACGAGCAGTACTTC. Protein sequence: CSARGDRGTYEQYF.

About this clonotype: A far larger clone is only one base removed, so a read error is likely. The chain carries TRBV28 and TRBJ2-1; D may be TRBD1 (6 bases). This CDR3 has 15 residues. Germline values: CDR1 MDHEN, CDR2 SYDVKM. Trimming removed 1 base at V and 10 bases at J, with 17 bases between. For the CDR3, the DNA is TGTGCCAGCAGTTTATCAGGGACAAGCTCCTACGAGCAGTTCTTC. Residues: CASSLSGTSSYEQFF.

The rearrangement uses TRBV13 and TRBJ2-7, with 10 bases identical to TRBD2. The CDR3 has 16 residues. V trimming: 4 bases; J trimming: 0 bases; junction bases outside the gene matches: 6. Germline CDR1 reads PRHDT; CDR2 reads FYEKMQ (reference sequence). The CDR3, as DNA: TGTGCCAGCAGCTCCTGGACTAGCGGAAGCTCCTACGAGCAGTACTTC. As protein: CASSSWTSGSSYEQYF.